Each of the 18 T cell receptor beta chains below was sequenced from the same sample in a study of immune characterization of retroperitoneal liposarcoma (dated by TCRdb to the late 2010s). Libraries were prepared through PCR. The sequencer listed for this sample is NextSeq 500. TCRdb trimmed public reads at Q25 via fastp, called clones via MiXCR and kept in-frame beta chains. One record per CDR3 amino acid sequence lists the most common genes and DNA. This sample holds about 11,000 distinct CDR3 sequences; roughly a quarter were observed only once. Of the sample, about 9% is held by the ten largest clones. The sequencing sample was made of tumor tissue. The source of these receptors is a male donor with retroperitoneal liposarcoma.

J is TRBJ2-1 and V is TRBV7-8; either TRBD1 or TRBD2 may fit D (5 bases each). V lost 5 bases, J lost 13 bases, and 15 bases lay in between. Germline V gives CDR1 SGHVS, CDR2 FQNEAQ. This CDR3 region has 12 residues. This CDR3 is CASSPGAETQFF. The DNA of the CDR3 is TGTGCCAGCAGCCCCGGGGCCGAGACCCAGTTCTTC.

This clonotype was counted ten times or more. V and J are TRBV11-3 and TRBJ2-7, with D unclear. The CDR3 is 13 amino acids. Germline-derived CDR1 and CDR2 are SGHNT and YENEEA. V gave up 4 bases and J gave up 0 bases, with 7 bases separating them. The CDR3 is CASSSKSSYEQYF. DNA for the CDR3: TGTGCCAGCAGCTCAAAGTCCTCCTACGAGCAGTACTTC.

For the CDR3, the DNA is TGTGCCAGCAGCACAGGTCTAGGAGAGCAGTTCTTC. Translating gives CASSTGLGEQFF. V usage is TRBV5-3 and J usage is TRBJ2-1, with a possible D match to TRBD1 (5 bases). TRBV5-3 belongs to the ORF category, with a function that is uncertain. There are 12 residues in the CDR3. Trimming took off 8 bases at V and 10 bases at J, with 16 bases between the two ends.

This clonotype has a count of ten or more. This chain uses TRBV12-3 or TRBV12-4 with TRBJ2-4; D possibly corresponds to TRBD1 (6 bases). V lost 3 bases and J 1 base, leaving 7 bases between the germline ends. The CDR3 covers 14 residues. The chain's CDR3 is CASSLGAAKNIQYF. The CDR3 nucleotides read TGTGCCAGCAGTTTGGGGGCCGCCAAAAACATTCAGTACTTC.

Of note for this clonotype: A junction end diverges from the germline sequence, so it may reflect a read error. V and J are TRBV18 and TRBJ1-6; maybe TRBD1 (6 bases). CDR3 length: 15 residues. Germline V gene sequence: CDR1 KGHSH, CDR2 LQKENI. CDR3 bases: TGTGCCAGCTCACTAAAACAGGGATTCTCCTACGAGCAGTACTTT. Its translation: CASSLKQGFSYEQYF.

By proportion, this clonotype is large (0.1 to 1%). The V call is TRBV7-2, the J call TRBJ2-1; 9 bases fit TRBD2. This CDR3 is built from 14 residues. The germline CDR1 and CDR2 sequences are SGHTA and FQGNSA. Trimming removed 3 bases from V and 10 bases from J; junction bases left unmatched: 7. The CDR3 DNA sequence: TGTGCCAGCAGCTTTAGCGGGGGATCCTACGAGCAGTTCTTC. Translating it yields CASSFSGGSYEQFF.

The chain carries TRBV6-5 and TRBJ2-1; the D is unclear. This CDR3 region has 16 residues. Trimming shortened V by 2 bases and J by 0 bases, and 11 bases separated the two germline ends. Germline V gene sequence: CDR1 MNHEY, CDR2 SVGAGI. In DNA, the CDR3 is TGTGCCAGCAGTTACCATCCCCGCGGCTCCTACAATGAGCAGTTCTTC. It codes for CASSYHPRGSYNEQFF.

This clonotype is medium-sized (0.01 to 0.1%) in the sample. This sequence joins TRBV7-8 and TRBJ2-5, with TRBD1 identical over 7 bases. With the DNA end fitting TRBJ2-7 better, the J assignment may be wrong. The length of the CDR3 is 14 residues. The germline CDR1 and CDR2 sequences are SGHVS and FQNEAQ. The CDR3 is CASSVTGDFYEQYF. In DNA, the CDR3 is TGTGCCAGCAGCGTCACAGGGGATTTCTACGAGCAGTACTTC.

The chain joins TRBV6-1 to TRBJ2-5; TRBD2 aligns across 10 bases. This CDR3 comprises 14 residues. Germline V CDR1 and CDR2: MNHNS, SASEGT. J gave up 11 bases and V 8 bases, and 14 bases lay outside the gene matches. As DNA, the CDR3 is TGTGCCAGCCTGCTAGCGGGGGAAAACAATGAGCAGTACTTC. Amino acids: CASLLAGENNEQYF.

CDR3 protein: CASSRTGGGLFF. For the CDR3, the DNA is TGTGCCAGCAGTAGGACAGGGGGGGGACTGTTTTTT. This chain joins TRBV6-1 and TRBJ1-4; 10 bases agree with TRBD1. Germline V lookup: CDR1 MNHNS, CDR2 SASEGT. The CDR3 spans 12 residues. With V trimmed by 5 bases and J by 13 bases, 4 bases remained unmatched.

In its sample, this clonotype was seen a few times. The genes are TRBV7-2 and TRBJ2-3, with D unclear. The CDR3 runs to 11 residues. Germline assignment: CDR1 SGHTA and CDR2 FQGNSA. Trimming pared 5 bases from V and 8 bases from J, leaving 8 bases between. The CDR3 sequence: CASSTAPTQYF. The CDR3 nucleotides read TGTGCCAGCAGCACCGCCCCTACGCAGTATTTT.

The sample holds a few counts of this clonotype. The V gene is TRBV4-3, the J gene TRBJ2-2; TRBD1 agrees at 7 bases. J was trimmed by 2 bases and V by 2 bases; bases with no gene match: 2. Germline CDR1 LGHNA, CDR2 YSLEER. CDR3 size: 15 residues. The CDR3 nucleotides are TGCGCCAGCAGCCAAACAGGGGATAACACCGGGGAGCTGTTTTTT. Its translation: CASSQTGDNTGELFF.

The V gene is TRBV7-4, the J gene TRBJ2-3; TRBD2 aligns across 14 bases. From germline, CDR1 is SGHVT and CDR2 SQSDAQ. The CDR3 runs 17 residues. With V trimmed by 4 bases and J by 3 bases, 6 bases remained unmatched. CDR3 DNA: TGTGCCAGCAGCTCCGCCGGGACTAGCGGGGGAACAGATACGCAGTATTTT. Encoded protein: CASSSAGTSGGTDTQYF. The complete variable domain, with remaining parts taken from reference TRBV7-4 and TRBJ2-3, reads GAGVSQSPRYKVAKRGRDVALRCDSISGHVTLYWYRQTLGQGSEVLTYSQSDAQRDKSGRPSGRFSAERPERSVSTLKIQRTEQGDSAVYLCASSSAGTSGGTDTQYFGPGTRLTVL.

The CDR3 region is CASSEVGTSDEQFF. For the CDR3, the DNA is TGTGCCAGCAGTGAAGTGGGGACGTCCGACGAGCAGTTCTTC. The genes are TRBV6-1 and TRBJ2-1; D possibly matches TRBD1 or TRBD2 (5 bases each). The CDR3 consists of 14 residues. Germline loops: CDR1 MNHNS, CDR2 SASEGT. V shed 1 base and J shed 10 bases, with 14 bases lying between them.

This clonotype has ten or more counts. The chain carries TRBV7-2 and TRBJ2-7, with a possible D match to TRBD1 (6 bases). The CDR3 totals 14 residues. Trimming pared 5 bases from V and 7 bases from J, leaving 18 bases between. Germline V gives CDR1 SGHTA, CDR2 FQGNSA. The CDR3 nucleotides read TGTGCCAGCAGCCCCCCGACAGGTTTTTCGGAGCAGTACTTC. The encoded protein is CASSPPTGFSEQYF.

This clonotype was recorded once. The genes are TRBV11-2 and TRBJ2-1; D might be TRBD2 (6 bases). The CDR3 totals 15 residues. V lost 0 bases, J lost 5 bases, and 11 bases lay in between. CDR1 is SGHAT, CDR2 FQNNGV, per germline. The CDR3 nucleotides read TGTGCCAGCAGCTTAGACCCGGGACTCCACAATGAGCAGTTCTTC. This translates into CASSLDPGLHNEQFF.

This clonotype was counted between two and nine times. The CDR3 region has the DNA TGTGCCAGCAGCTCCGGGACAGGGGCTCAAGAGACCCAGTACTTC. As protein: CASSSGTGAQETQYF. The rearrangement links TRBV11-3 to TRBJ2-4, with TRBD1 matching 10 bases. The J call may be mistaken, given a closer DNA end match to TRBJ2-5. Per germline, CDR1 SGHNT and CDR2 YENEEA. This CDR3 has 15 amino acids.

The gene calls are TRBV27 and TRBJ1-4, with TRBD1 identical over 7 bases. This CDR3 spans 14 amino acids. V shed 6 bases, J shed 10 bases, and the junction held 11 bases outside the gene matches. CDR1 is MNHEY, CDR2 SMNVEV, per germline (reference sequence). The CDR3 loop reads CASRDRERIGKLFF. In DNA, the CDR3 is TGTGCCAGCAGAGACAGGGAGAGGATAGGAAAACTGTTTTTT. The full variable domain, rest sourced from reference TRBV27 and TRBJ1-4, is EAQVTQNPRYLITVTGKKLTVTCSQNMNHEYMSWYRQDPGLGLRQIYYSMNVEVTDKGDVPEGYKVSRKEKRNFPLILESPSPNQTSLYFCASRDRERIGKLFFGSGTQLSVL.